The 30 T cell receptor beta chains reported below all come from one sample, sequenced in a study of human T cells and chemical hapten exposure. Using its own MiXCR run on the RACE reads, TCRdb lists one record per CDR3 protein. The profile shows around 110,000 distinct CDR3 sequences, about 11% of them singletons. Sample time point: patch test 3, about 24 weeks after DPC sensitization. The treatment here: therapeutic diphenylcyclopropenone sensitization with weekly scalp DPC. The specimen was whole blood, collected in connection with sensitization to the hapten diphenylcyclopropenone (DPC). All receptors come from a woman aged 50 to 60 with alopecia areata. Some clones in this sample may be carry-over from other donors' samples.

A few counts support this clonotype. V is TRBV21-1 and J is TRBJ2-6; no check of the table's D call, TRBD1, against the DNA was made. TRBV21-1 is deemed a pseudogene. The CDR3 extends over 18 amino acids. In nucleotides, the CDR3 is TGTGCCAGCAGCAAAGAGGGGACAGGGGCCTCTGGGGCCAACGTCCTGACTTTC. This gives the protein CASSKEGTGASGANVLTF.

The chain uses TRBV19 and TRBJ2-5, with 8 bases that match TRBD2. Germline V CDR1 and CDR2: LNHDA, SQIVND (reference sequence). The V segment lost 3 bases and the J segment 0 bases; nucleotides outside the gene matches: 6. This CDR3 region has 16 residues. CDR3 nucleotides: TGTGCCAGTAGTATTCAAGCGGGAGAGTACCAAGAGACCCAGTACTTC. Its protein is CASSIQAGEYQETQYF. Looking up the rest from reference TRBV19 and TRBJ2-5 gives the full variable domain: DGGITQSPKYLFRKEGQNVTLSCEQNLNHDAMYWYRQDPGQGLRLIYYSQIVNDFQKGDIAEGYSVSREKKESFPLTVTSAQKNPTAFYLCASSIQAGEYQETQYFGPGTRLLVL.

This clonotype has just a few counts. The gene calls are TRBV3-1 and TRBJ2-7; D perhaps matches TRBD2 (6 bases). CDR1 is LGHDT and CDR2 is YNNKEL in the germline V gene (reference sequence). The CDR3 contains 14 residues. Trimming took 5 bases from V and 4 from J, leaving 15 bases between them. CDR3: CASSSRDWSYEQYF. As DNA, the CDR3 is TGTGCCAGCAGCTCCCGGGACTGGAGTTACGAGCAGTACTTC.

This clonotype was picked up a small number of times. V usage is TRBV7-9 and J usage is TRBJ2-1, with D tentatively TRBD2 (6 bases). From germline, CDR1 is SEHNR and CDR2 FQNEAQ (reference sequence). There are 15 residues in the CDR3. Trimming stripped 5 bases from V and 8 bases from J, with 19 bases between. CDR3 sequence (DNA): TGTGCCAGCAGCCGAATAGCGGCTATTGGGGATGAGCAGTTCTTC. This translates into CASSRIAAIGDEQFF.

The rearrangement joins TRBV30 to TRBJ2-4; 7 positions match TRBD1. The CDR3 totals 13 residues. Germline values: CDR1 GTSNPN, CDR2 SVGIG (reference sequence). V dropped 5 bases and J dropped 8; count of bases not matched to a gene: 9. The CDR3 reads CAWEGGASDIQYF. As DNA, the CDR3 is TGTGCCTGGGAAGGGGGCGCCTCAGACATTCAGTACTTC.

The chain employs TRBV4-2 and TRBJ2-7, with 10 nucleotides matching TRBD2. Trimming cost V 1 base and J 3 bases; bases outside gene matches: 0. The CDR3 runs 14 residues. Germline CDR1 reads LGHNA; CDR2 reads YNFKEQ. CDR3 sequence: CASSQGTSGYEQYF. The CDR3 region has the DNA TGTGCCAGCAGCCAAGGGACTAGCGGCTACGAGCAGTACTTC.

This chain links TRBV14 with TRBJ2-5; D not resolved. Per the germline V gene, CDR1 is SGHDN and CDR2 is FVKESK. Trimming removed 1 base at V and 5 bases at J, with 5 bases between. This CDR3 is built from 12 residues. CDR3 sequence (DNA): TGTGCCAGCAGCCAAGTCTTGGAGACCCAGTACTTC. Amino acid sequence: CASSQVLETQYF.

This clonotype was seen only a few times. This chain joins TRBV27 and TRBJ2-7; TRBD1 matches at 7 bases. The CDR3 covers 12 residues. The V segment lost 11 bases and the J segment 2 bases; nucleotides outside the gene matches: 6. CDR1 MNHEY and CDR2 SMNVEV come from the germline V gene (reference sequence). The CDR3 DNA sequence: TGTGCCGTCCGGGACAGAGCCTACGAGCAGTACTTC. Residues: CAVRDRAYEQYF.

A few counts support this clonotype. V is TRBV6-5 and J is TRBJ1-5, with 10 bases lining up with TRBD1. CDR1 is MNHEY, CDR2 SVGAGI, per germline. After removal of 4 bases from V and 2 bases from J, the junction contained 8 bases not matched to a gene. The CDR3 consists of 17 residues. In DNA, the CDR3 is TGTGCCAGCAGTTCCGGACAGGGGGTGGGGGGCAATCAGCCCCAGCATTTT. Protein: CASSSGQGVGGNQPQHF.

Only a few counts were recorded for this clonotype. The chain employs TRBV3-1 and TRBJ1-2, with 9 bases aligning to TRBD1. This CDR3 is built from 17 residues. Trimming removed 0 bases from V and 4 bases from J; junction bases left unmatched: 9. Germline CDR1 and CDR2: LGHDT and YNNKEL (reference sequence). CDR3 protein: CASSQDPGQGQAYGYTF. DNA for the CDR3: TGTGCCAGCAGCCAAGACCCCGGACAGGGGCAGGCCTATGGCTACACCTTC. Looking up the rest from reference TRBV3-1 and TRBJ1-2 gives the full variable domain: DTAVSQTPKYLVTQMGNDKSIKCEQNLGHDTMYWYKQDSKKFLKIMFSYNNKELIINETVPNRFSPKSPDKAHLNLHINSLELGDSAVYFCASSQDPGQGQAYGYTFGSGTRLTVV.

This chain connects TRBV30 to TRBJ2-5; 7 nucleotides match TRBD2. J gave up 5 bases and V 2 bases, and 5 bases lay outside the gene matches. CDR1 and CDR2 (germline): GTSNPN, SVGIG (reference sequence). The CDR3 totals 13 residues. CDR3 coding DNA: TGTGCCTGGAGTAAGATAGCGGGTGAGACCCAGTACTTC. This codes for CAWSKIAGETQYF.

This clonotype was counted only a few times. This rearrangement joins TRBV5-1 to TRBJ1-2; maybe TRBD1 (5 bases). This CDR3 contains 13 residues. The germline gives CDR1 SGHRS, CDR2 YFSETQ. V lost 4 bases to trimming and J lost 5 bases, with 12 bases between them. CDR3 coding DNA: TGCGCCAGCAGCGGGGACCAATTATATGGCTACACCTTC. Translated, it gives CASSGDQLYGYTF.

The rearrangement uses TRBV3-1 and TRBJ2-7; 7 bases align to TRBD2. The V gene's germline CDR1 is LGHDT and CDR2 YNNKEL (reference sequence). CDR3 size: 14 residues. The ends lost 3 bases at V and 6 bases at J; junction bases unmatched: 8. The CDR3, as DNA: TGTGCCAGCAGCCAGATCGGGGGGTCTGGCGAGCAGTACTTC. Amino acid sequence: CASSQIGGSGEQYF.

V is TRBV6-1 and J is TRBJ1-5, with D uncertain. The CDR3 is made up of 15 amino acids. V was pared by 2 bases and J by 4 bases, with 12 bases between. The germline V gene encodes CDR1 MNHNS and CDR2 SASEGT. The CDR3 protein is CASSELGSLNQPQHF. The CDR3 DNA is TGTGCCAGCAGTGAATTAGGGAGTTTGAATCAGCCCCAGCATTTT.

The sample holds many counts of this clonotype. The chain recombines TRBV6-1 with TRBJ2-5, with 12 bases matching TRBD2. Germline V gene data show CDR1 as MNHNS and CDR2 as SASEGT. The CDR3 is 15 amino acids. Trimming removed 6 bases from V and 7 bases from J; junction bases left unmatched: 9. Here the CDR3 reads CASRSTSGGFATQYF. In DNA form, the CDR3 reads TGTGCCAGCAGGTCCACTAGCGGGGGGTTCGCGACCCAGTACTTC.

The chain carries TRBV20-1 and TRBJ1-2; D not certain. CDR3 length: 14 amino acids. The germline V gene has CDR1 DFQATT and CDR2 SNEGSKA (reference sequence). The V and J ends lost 0 bases and 0 bases respectively, with 8 bases between them. CDR3 coding DNA: TGCAGTGCTAGAGATACGGGCTCTAACTATGGCTACACCTTC. Translation gives CSARDTGSNYGYTF.

The chain joins TRBV11-3 to TRBJ2-1, with no clear D. The CDR3 sequence is 13 residues long. V was clipped by 1 base and J by 5 bases, with 6 bases between them. The germline V gene encodes CDR1 SGHNT and CDR2 YENEEA. The CDR3 protein is CASSLGLNNEQFF. CDR3 bases: TGTGCCAGCAGCTTAGGACTTAACAATGAGCAGTTCTTC.

This clonotype has more than one count but fewer than ten. The rearrangement joins TRBV5-5 to TRBJ2-7; D not resolved. V dropped 4 bases and J dropped 6 bases, with 8 bases sitting between them. CDR1 and CDR2 from the germline V gene are SGHKS and YYEKEE (reference sequence). The CDR3 contains 11 residues. CDR3 in amino acids: CASSPHVEQYF. In DNA form, the CDR3 reads TGTGCCAGCAGCCCACACGTCGAGCAGTACTTC.

This clonotype was detected only a few times. The chain carries TRBV2 and TRBJ2-7; 11 positions agree with TRBD1. Germline CDR1 and CDR2: SNHLY and FYNNEI. V shed 7 bases and J 6 bases; nucleotides not matched to a gene: 14. The CDR3 spans 16 residues. CDR3: CASTLRRGQGGSEQYF. The CDR3 nucleotides read TGTGCCAGCACCCTGAGGCGGGGACAGGGGGGTAGCGAGCAGTACTTC.

In nucleotides, the CDR3 is TGTGCCAGCAGCTTATCACAACGGCGGGGGCGGAACAATGAGCAGTTCTTC. Residues: CASSLSQRRGRNNEQFF. The chain links TRBV7-2 to TRBJ2-1; D is possibly TRBD2 (7 bases). Germline assignment: CDR1 SGHTA and CDR2 FQGNSA. V was cut by 2 bases and J by 5 bases, with 19 bases left in between. The CDR3 totals 17 residues.

This clonotype appeared many times. The rearrangement links TRBV6-2 or TRBV6-3 to TRBJ2-4; D is unresolved. Germline CDR1 and CDR2: MNHEY and SVGEGT. Trimming removed 3 bases at V and 5 bases at J, with 8 bases between. The CDR3 spans 13 residues. The CDR3 coding sequence is TGTGCCAGCAGTTATCTCAGCCAAAACATTCAGTACTTC. Amino acids: CASSYLSQNIQYF.

The CDR3 bases are TGCGCCAGCAGCCAAGTCCTAAGAAATTGGGGGAACACTGAAGCTTTCTTT. Amino acid sequence: CASSQVLRNWGNTEAFF. This sequence joins TRBV4-1 and TRBJ1-1; D not certain. There are 17 residues in the CDR3. Deletions cut 1 base from V and 1 base from J, with 16 bases between. CDR1 is MGHRA and CDR2 is YSYEKL in the germline V gene.

The chain has TRBV6-1 and TRBJ1-6; TRBD1 matches 7 bases. This CDR3 contains 14 residues. The V and J ends lost 2 bases and 7 bases, in that order; junction bases with no gene match: 2. CDR1 is MNHNS and CDR2 is SASEGT in the germline V gene. The CDR3 sequence: CASSESDRNSPLHF. The CDR3 coding sequence is TGTGCCAGCAGTGAATCGGACAGGAATTCACCCCTCCACTTT.

This clonotype has ten or more counts. The chain recombines TRBV20-1 with TRBJ2-1; TRBD2 matches 7 bases. With V trimmed by 5 bases and J by 5 bases, 9 bases remained unmatched. The CDR3 has 14 amino acids. Germline V gives CDR1 DFQATT, CDR2 SNEGSKA (reference sequence). This CDR3 is CSARRLAVDNEQFF. The CDR3 bases are TGCAGTGCTCGAAGGCTAGCGGTGGACAATGAGCAGTTCTTC.

The V and J genes are TRBV20-1 and TRBJ1-2; tentatively, D is TRBD1 (6 bases). The germline V gene has CDR1 DFQATT and CDR2 SNEGSKA (reference sequence). The CDR3 has 15 residues. The V end was cut by 0 bases, the J end by 7 bases, with 18 bases between. CDR3 loop: CSARDSRGQVGGYTF. The CDR3 DNA reads TGCAGTGCTAGAGATAGTCGGGGACAAGTGGGTGGCTACACCTTC.

The chain has TRBV2 and TRBJ1-4; tentative D call: TRBD1 (6 bases). Germline V gene data show CDR1 as SNHLY and CDR2 as FYNNEI. V dropped 8 bases and J dropped 0 bases, with 13 bases sitting between them. The CDR3 consists of 15 residues. CDR3 loop: CASCTTGSTNEKLFF. DNA for the CDR3: TGTGCCAGCTGCACCACAGGGTCAACTAATGAAAAACTGTTTTTT.

This chain uses TRBV20-1 with TRBJ2-7; no firm D call. Looked up from germline, CDR1 is DFQATT and CDR2 is SNEGSKA (reference sequence). CDR3 length: 15 residues. Trimming pared 0 bases from V and 2 bases from J, leaving 14 bases between. CDR3 nucleotides: TGCAGTGCTAGAGATCCGAGACTGCCAACCTACGAGCAGTACTTC. It encodes CSARDPRLPTYEQYF.

The CDR3 region is CSAREEGLGHEQYF. CDR3 bases: TGCAGTGCTAGAGAGGAGGGGCTCGGACACGAGCAGTACTTC. The chain is built from TRBV20-1 and TRBJ2-7; D might be TRBD2 (6 bases). Trimming took 0 bases from V and 5 from J, leaving 14 bases between them. Germline values: CDR1 DFQATT, CDR2 SNEGSKA (reference sequence). The CDR3 contains 14 residues.

V and J are TRBV7-2 and TRBJ2-1, with TRBD2 matching 11 bases. The CDR3 consists of 18 residues. V was pared by 1 base and J by 2 bases, with 7 bases of the junction left unmatched. Germline lookup yields CDR1 SGHTA and CDR2 FQGNSA. The CDR3 DNA follows: TGTGCCAGCAGCTTAGTCGCCCAACTAGCGGGGGCCTACAATGAGCAGTTCTTC. Translated: CASSLVAQLAGAYNEQFF.

This clonotype was found a few times. CDR3 DNA sequence: TGTGCCATCAGTTGGGACCTTAACACCGGGGAGCTGTTTTTT. Amino acid sequence: CAISWDLNTGELFF. This chain uses TRBV10-3 with TRBJ2-2, with D perhaps TRBD1 or TRBD2 (5 bases each). Germline assignment: CDR1 ENHRY and CDR2 SYGVKD. Trimming cost V 5 bases and J 2 bases, with 9 bases left between them. The CDR3 has 14 residues.